These 12 T cell receptor beta chains were all obtained from the same sample, sequenced in a study of PD-1 blockade in classical Hodgkin lymphoma. There was relapse after autologous stem cell transplantation in every patient, and there was variation in brentuximab vedotin exposure. Measured with immunoSEQ multiplex PCR; TCRdb has only the in-frame clones, and not every one. In the table there are around 25,000 clones, 67% of which are singletons. Material: peripheral blood mononuclear cells (PBMCs), obtained before the second cycle of nivolumab. The receptors come from a human donor with classical Hodgkin lymphoma.

V is TRBV19 and J is TRBJ1-6; D is unclear. Germline CDR1 and CDR2: LNHDA and SQIVND (reference sequence). The CDR3 runs to 14 residues. The V and J ends lost 7 bases and 6 bases respectively, with 13 bases between them. The CDR3 bases are TGTGCCAGTACGCGTCGGGATGCTAATTCACCCCTCCACTTT. It encodes CASTRRDANSPLHF.

This clone was detected a few times. The rearrangement joins TRBV30 to TRBJ1-2; D is possibly TRBD1 (5 bases). CDR3 length: 13 residues. Trimming took off 7 bases at V and 6 bases at J, with 18 bases between the two ends. CDR1 and CDR2 (germline): GTSNPN, SVGIG (reference sequence). The CDR3 reads CASTPRGSDGYTF. As DNA, the CDR3 is TGTGCCTCGACCCCTCGGGGGTCCGATGGCTACACCTTC. Full variable domain (missing parts from reference TRBV30 and TRBJ1-2): SQTIHQWPATLVQPVGSPLSLECTVEGTSNPNLYWYRQAAGRGLQLLFYSVGIGQISSEVPQNLSASRPQDRQFILSSKKLLLSDSGFYLCASTPRGSDGYTFGSGTRLTVV.

The chain is built from TRBV5-4 and TRBJ2-5; 9 nucleotides line up with TRBD1. The CDR3 spans 14 residues. Germline V gene data show CDR1 as SGHNT and CDR2 as YYREEE (reference sequence). J lost 5 bases, V lost 0 bases, and 2 bases had no gene match. The CDR3 sequence: CASSLAGTGETQYF. In DNA, the CDR3 is TGTGCCAGCAGCTTGGCGGGGACAGGGGAGACCCAGTACTTC.

The rearrangement uses TRBV27 and TRBJ2-4; weak D call: TRBD2 (6 bases). The germline V and J ends were trimmed by 5 bases and 3 bases, with 11 bases remaining between them. This CDR3 has 14 residues. Germline CDR1 MNHEY, CDR2 SMNVEV (reference sequence). CDR3 region: CASSGGLNKNIQYF. The CDR3 DNA reads TGTGCCAGCAGTGGAGGACTAAACAAAAACATTCAGTACTTC.

This clone is labeled as medium-sized (0.01 to 0.1%). This chain joins TRBV6-1 and TRBJ1-1; D not certain. Germline V gene sequence: CDR1 MNHNS, CDR2 SASEGT. The CDR3 totals 13 residues. Trimming pared 4 bases from V and 1 base from J, leaving 7 bases between. The CDR3 DNA reads as TGTGCCAGCAGTGTCTGGGGGAACACTGAAGCTTTCTTT. This encodes CASSVWGNTEAFF.

This clone was seen a handful of times. The CDR3 sequence is CASSAMTFSNYGYTF. In DNA form, the CDR3 reads TGTGCCAGCAGCGCAATGACATTTTCTAACTATGGCTACACCTTC. The chain is built from TRBV9 and TRBJ1-2; D gene ambiguous. V gave up 3 bases and J gave up 0 bases, with 12 bases separating them. CDR3 size: 15 residues. Germline values: CDR1 SGDLS, CDR2 YYNGEE. Using reference TRBV9 and TRBJ1-2 for the parts outside the CDR3, the full variable domain is DSGVTQTPKHLITATGQRVTLRCSPRSGDLSVYWYQQSLDQGLQFLIQYYNGEERAKGNILERFSAQQFPDLHSELNLSSLELGDSALYFCASSAMTFSNYGYTFGSGTRLTVV.

The V call is TRBV10-1, the J call TRBJ1-4, with D hard to call. Germline V gene data show CDR1 as WNHNN and CDR2 as SYGVQD (reference sequence). The CDR3 is made up of 12 amino acids. Trimming removed 8 bases from V and 4 bases from J, with 8 bases in between. The CDR3 is CASRPLNEKLFF. In DNA form, the CDR3 reads TGCGCCAGCCGCCCCCTTAATGAAAAACTGTTTTTT.

The chain recombines TRBV6-5 with TRBJ1-1, with D hard to call. The CDR3 covers 13 residues. Trimming left V 7 bases short and J 4 bases short, with 13 bases between. Germline loops: CDR1 MNHEY, CDR2 SVGAGI. The CDR3 loop is CASTAEVSTEAFF. CDR3 DNA sequence: TGTGCCAGCACCGCGGAGGTTTCCACTGAAGCTTTCTTT.

The J gene is TRBJ1-2, the V gene TRBV7-9; the match to TRBD1 covers 7 bases. This CDR3 has 15 amino acids. Germline CDR1 is SEHNR and CDR2 is FQNEAQ (reference sequence). V lost 5 bases to trimming and J lost 4 bases; unmatched junction nucleotides: 10. CDR3 sequence: CASSPEGAPGYGYTF. CDR3 sequence (DNA): TGTGCCAGCAGCCCAGAGGGGGCGCCGGGCTATGGCTACACCTTC.

The CDR3 reads CASSLLGPYNGNEQFF. The CDR3 nucleotides read TGTGCCAGCAGCCTTTTAGGCCCCTACAATGGCAATGAGCAGTTCTTC. The rearrangement links TRBV6-6 to TRBJ2-1, with D uncertain. Germline V gene data show CDR1 as MNHNY and CDR2 as SVGAGI (reference sequence). The CDR3 loop spans 16 amino acids. Trimming left V 6 bases short and J 6 bases short, with 21 bases between.

The V call is TRBV6-6, the J call TRBJ2-2; 7 nucleotides align to TRBD2. Per the germline V gene, CDR1 is MNHNY and CDR2 is SVGAGI (reference sequence). Trimming took 10 bases from V and 2 from J; bases not matched to a gene: 13. The CDR3 contains 16 residues. CDR3 coding DNA: TGTGCCACACCATCACGGGGCGGGAGTAACACCGGGGAGCTGTTTTTT. Translated: CATPSRGGSNTGELFF.

The V gene is TRBV7-6, the J gene TRBJ2-7; the match to TRBD1 covers 7 bases. The germline V gene encodes CDR1 SGHVS and CDR2 FNYEAQ. The CDR3 totals 12 residues. V gave up 6 bases and J gave up 4 bases; unmatched junction bases: 3. This CDR3 is CASSMTGYEQYF. Here the CDR3 DNA reads TGTGCCAGCAGTATGACAGGGTACGAGCAGTACTTC.